This passage covers 24 T cell receptor beta chains from one sample sequenced in a study of early T cells in non-severe SARS-CoV-2 infection. One entry per CDR3 protein, called by TCRdb with MiXCR from the 5' RACE reads. In the table there are 69,000 or so distinct CDR3 sequences, roughly a tenth of which are singletons. The sample comprised whole blood. These receptors were taken from an adult who was a healthcare worker with PCR-confirmed SARS-CoV-2 infection or an uninfected control (not recorded which).

This chain joins TRBV20-1 and TRBJ2-3; no reliable D call. Germline CDR1 reads DFQATT; CDR2 reads SNEGSKA (reference sequence). Trimming cost V 3 bases and J 2 bases, with 6 bases left between them. This CDR3 comprises 12 residues. Written as DNA, the CDR3 is TGCAGTGCTAGGGAAATCACAGATACGCAGTATTTT. Amino acid sequence: CSAREITDTQYF.

This clonotype showed up many times. The chain has TRBV4-1 and TRBJ2-7; D may be TRBD2 (6 bases). The V gene lost 5 bases and the J gene lost 3 bases, with 17 bases spanning the gap. This CDR3 contains 15 residues. Germline assignment: CDR1 MGHRA and CDR2 YSYEKL. In nucleotides, the CDR3 is TGCGCCAGCAGCGCGACGCGGGGAGGAGTCTACGAGCAGTACTTC. Amino acid sequence: CASSATRGGVYEQYF.

This clonotype was observed at least ten times. This chain uses TRBV11-2 with TRBJ2-1; no clear D gene. CDR3 length: 15 residues. V lost 5 bases to trimming and J lost 4 bases, with 15 bases between them. Germline loops: CDR1 SGHAT, CDR2 FQNNGV. CDR3 coding DNA: TGTGCCAGCAGCCTCCAGGCCACCCCTTACAATGAGCAGTTCTTC. This translates into CASSLQATPYNEQFF. Full variable domain (missing parts from reference TRBV11-2 and TRBJ2-1): EAGVAQSPRYKIIEKRQSVAFWCNPISGHATLYWYQQILGQGPKLLIQFQNNGVVDDSQLPKDRFSAERLKGVDSTLKIQPAKLEDSAVYLCASSLQATPYNEQFFGPGTRLTVL.

In this sample, this clonotype turned up many times. The chain employs TRBV30 and TRBJ2-2; D may be TRBD1 (5 bases). This CDR3 is built from 13 residues. Germline V CDR1 and CDR2: GTSNPN, SVGIG (reference sequence). The V and J ends lost 5 bases and 3 bases respectively, with 10 bases between them. This CDR3 is CAWQGGDTGELFF. The CDR3, as DNA: TGTGCCTGGCAGGGTGGAGACACCGGGGAGCTGTTTTTT.

V is TRBV20-1 and J is TRBJ1-2; D is unclear. Trimming left V 3 bases short and J 5 bases short, with 7 bases between. The CDR3 is made up of 11 amino acids. The germline V gene has CDR1 DFQATT and CDR2 SNEGSKA (reference sequence). The CDR3 loop is CSARGGYGYTF. The DNA of the CDR3 is TGCAGTGCTAGGGGCGGGTATGGCTACACCTTC.

Only a few counts were recorded for this clonotype. The chain is built from TRBV5-1 and TRBJ1-6, with 11 positions matching TRBD1. Losses at the gene ends were 4 bases for V and 7 bases for J; bases not matched to a gene: 7. CDR1 and CDR2 (germline): SGHRS, YFSETQ. The CDR3 loop spans 16 amino acids. CDR3 nucleotides: TGCGCCAGCAGCCGCGGACAGGGGGCTTCGAATTCACCCCTCCACTTT. This gives the protein CASSRGQGASNSPLHF.

The CDR3 coding sequence is TGTGCCAGCAGCCAAGTTGACAGGGCAAGGAGGAATGGCTACACCTTC. Amino acid sequence: CASSQVDRARRNGYTF. The chain combines TRBV3-1 with TRBJ1-2; 7 bases agree with TRBD1. The length of the CDR3 is 16 residues. Losses at the gene ends were 1 base for V and 6 bases for J; bases not matched to a gene: 11. Germline loops: CDR1 LGHDT, CDR2 YNNKEL (reference sequence).

This clonotype was seen many times. The V and J genes are TRBV13 and TRBJ1-1, with 7 positions matching TRBD1. The CDR3 has 14 amino acids. The germline gives CDR1 PRHDT, CDR2 FYEKMQ (reference sequence). With V trimmed by 4 bases and J by 5 bases, 7 bases remained unmatched. CDR3 bases: TGTGCCAGCAGCTCCTATTCAGGGGGGACTGAAGCTTTCTTT. Protein product: CASSSYSGGTEAFF.

The chain has TRBV10-3 and TRBJ2-1; D call uncertain. This CDR3 contains 17 residues. Deletions cut 4 bases from V and 0 bases from J, with 16 bases between. From germline, CDR1 is ENHRY and CDR2 SYGVKD. The CDR3 is CAISVMNIESSYNEQFF. CDR3 bases: TGTGCCATCAGTGTAATGAATATTGAGAGCTCCTACAATGAGCAGTTCTTC.

This clonotype was seen a few times. The rearrangement uses TRBV7-9 and TRBJ2-1; 11 bases line up with TRBD2. V shed 5 bases and J 7 bases; nucleotides not matched to a gene: 10. The CDR3 sequence is 16 residues long. CDR1 and CDR2 (germline): SEHNR, FQNEAQ (reference sequence). The CDR3 spells CASSGQGLAGGNEQFF. CDR3 in DNA: TGTGCCAGCAGCGGGCAAGGCCTAGCGGGGGGTAATGAGCAGTTCTTC.

The chain joins TRBV25-1 to TRBJ2-5, with 7 nucleotides matching TRBD1. The V gene's germline CDR1 is MGHDK and CDR2 SYGVNS. This CDR3 has 13 amino acids. The ends lost 7 bases at V and 5 bases at J; junction bases unmatched: 7. The CDR3 sequence is CASTKAGGETQYF. In nucleotides, the CDR3 is TGTGCCAGCACCAAAGCAGGGGGTGAGACCCAGTACTTC.

Only a few counts were recorded for this clonotype. The chain couples TRBV7-8 to TRBJ1-2; 9 bases are a match to TRBD1. The CDR3 has 14 amino acids. Germline V CDR1 and CDR2: SGHVS, FQNEAQ. The V segment lost 7 bases and the J segment 3 bases; nucleotides outside the gene matches: 6. CDR3 in amino acids: CASKGTGTDYGYTF. The CDR3 coding sequence is TGTGCCAGCAAGGGGACAGGGACAGACTATGGCTACACCTTC.

J is TRBJ1-2 and V is TRBV29-1, with no clear D. This CDR3 is built from 13 residues. Germline V CDR1 and CDR2: SQVTM, ANQGSEA. Trimming pared 7 bases from V and 4 bases from J, leaving 16 bases between. The CDR3 loop is CSGETRYPYGYTF. The CDR3 coding sequence is TGCAGCGGAGAGACTCGTTACCCCTATGGCTACACCTTC.

V usage is TRBV20-1 and J usage is TRBJ2-4; no definite D call. The CDR3 length is 14 residues. The V end lost 6 bases, the J end lost 0 bases, and 12 bases lay between the germline ends. In germline, CDR1 is DFQATT, CDR2 SNEGSKA (reference sequence). The CDR3 DNA is TGCAGTGCCATAGTTTTTCTAGCCAAAAACATTCAGTACTTC. The encoded protein is CSAIVFLAKNIQYF.

This clonotype was recorded a few times. This chain links TRBV7-2 with TRBJ2-5; D gene unclear. Germline-derived CDR1 and CDR2 are SGHTA and FQGNSA. This CDR3 spans 13 amino acids. The V gene lost 5 bases and the J gene lost 4 bases, with 11 bases spanning the gap. CDR3 protein: CASSLSARETQYF. DNA of the CDR3: TGTGCCAGCAGCCTAAGTGCGAGAGAGACCCAGTACTTC.

This chain joins TRBV6-5 and TRBJ2-3; maybe TRBD2 (5 bases). V shed 0 bases and J shed 5 bases, with 21 bases lying between them. The CDR3 has 18 residues. The V gene's germline CDR1 is MNHEY and CDR2 SVGAGI. The CDR3 protein is CASSYSSGRPKGKDTQYF. The CDR3 region has the DNA TGTGCCAGCAGTTACTCGAGCGGACGGCCTAAAGGAAAAGATACGCAGTATTTT.

The rearrangement joins TRBV20-1 to TRBJ2-3; no definite D call. The V gene's germline CDR1 is DFQATT and CDR2 SNEGSKA (reference sequence). V gave up 3 bases and J gave up 2 bases, with 15 bases separating them. This CDR3 has 15 amino acids. Written as DNA, the CDR3 is TGCAGTGCTAGCCCCTGGGGAAGAAACACAGATACGCAGTATTTT. This sequence encodes CSASPWGRNTDTQYF.

CDR3 protein: CASSLTSGLVNTGELFF. CDR3 nucleotide sequence: TGTGCCAGCAGCTTAACTTCGGGCCTCGTGAACACCGGGGAGCTGTTTTTT. This rearrangement joins TRBV7-2 to TRBJ2-2; D is unresolved. The CDR3 consists of 17 residues. Deletions cut 2 bases from V and 1 base from J, with 14 bases between. Germline V lookup: CDR1 SGHTA, CDR2 FQGNSA. The variable domain in full, with the rest retrieved from reference TRBV7-2 and TRBJ2-2, is GAGVSQSPSNKVTEKGKDVELRCDPISGHTALYWYRQSLGQGLEFLIYFQGNSAPDKSGLPSDRFSAERTGGSVSTLTIQRTQQEDSAVYLCASSLTSGLVNTGELFFGEGSRLTVL.

This clonotype has at least ten counts. The chain is built from TRBV20-1 and TRBJ2-1; D is possibly TRBD2 (6 bases). The germline V gene has CDR1 DFQATT and CDR2 SNEGSKA (reference sequence). The CDR3 spans 13 residues. V was pared by 6 bases and J by 3 bases, with 12 bases between. CDR3 nucleotides: TGCAGTGCGGAAAGGGGACTCTACAATGAGCAGTTCTTC. As protein: CSAERGLYNEQFF.

This clonotype turned up a few times. The rearrangement joins TRBV7-9 to TRBJ1-4; D possibly corresponds to TRBD1 (5 bases). The germline V gene has CDR1 SEHNR and CDR2 FQNEAQ (reference sequence). The CDR3 runs 17 residues. V lost 1 base and J lost 7, with 19 bases in between. CDR3 sequence: CASSLEYVAGMSEKLFF. CDR3 nucleotides: TGTGCCAGCAGCTTAGAGTACGTGGCAGGGATGAGTGAAAAACTGTTTTTT.

The rearrangement uses TRBV7-3 and TRBJ2-3, with D perhaps given as TRBD1 or TRBD2 (5 bases each). The V gene lost 5 bases and the J gene lost 5 bases, with 8 bases spanning the gap. The germline gives CDR1 SGHTA, CDR2 FQGTGA. The CDR3 runs 12 residues. For the CDR3, the DNA is TGTGCCAGCAGCGGGACGGGAGATACGCAGTATTTT. This gives the protein CASSGTGDTQYF.

This clonotype was counted many times. V is TRBV11-1 and J is TRBJ2-7; D is unresolved. With 4 bases removed from V and 0 bases from J, the gap between germline ends came to 13 bases. This CDR3 contains 15 residues. The germline V gene encodes CDR1 SGHAT and CDR2 FQDESV (reference sequence). CDR3 protein: CASSSGLPSSYEQYF. The CDR3 DNA sequence: TGTGCCAGCAGCTCTGGTCTCCCGAGCTCCTACGAGCAGTACTTC.

This clonotype was found a few times. V and J are TRBV6-5 and TRBJ1-1, with D hard to call. In germline, CDR1 is MNHEY, CDR2 SVGAGI. The V end lost 5 bases, the J end lost 4 bases, and 14 bases lay between the germline ends. The CDR3 sequence is 14 residues long. The CDR3 nucleotides read TGTGCCAGCAGTCCCCTTTATGGGAGCACTGAAGCTTTCTTT. This translates into CASSPLYGSTEAFF.

This clonotype has ten or more counts. The rearrangement links TRBV7-9 to TRBJ1-2, with a possible D match to TRBD1 (6 bases). Germline V CDR1 and CDR2: SEHNR, FQNEAQ (reference sequence). Between the trimmed V and J ends, which lost 5 bases and 1 base, there was a span of 11 bases. The CDR3 consists of 14 residues. CDR3: CASSGGQSNYGYTF. In nucleotides, the CDR3 is TGTGCCAGCAGCGGCGGACAGAGTAACTATGGCTACACCTTC.